The next 22 T cell receptor beta chains were all read from a single sample in a study of cytomegalovirus exposure and HLA in healthy donors. Both 60 Vbeta primers and 13 Jbeta primers went into the PCR. This table comes from immunoSEQ multiplex PCR, and its TCRdb copy is limited to in-frame clones, with some not included. The table records 77,000 or so clones, 70% to 85% of them present only once. The sequenced material came from PBMCs. The receptors come from a man aged 70 or older in good health and CMV-seropositive.

This sequence joins TRBV6-1 and TRBJ1-4; TRBD1 matches 7 bases. The CDR3 is made up of 16 amino acids. Per germline, CDR1 MNHNS and CDR2 SASEGT. With 4 bases clipped from V and 5 bases from J, the junction kept 10 bases outside the gene matches. In nucleotides, the CDR3 is TGTGCCAGCAGTGCCCGACAGGGAAGCAGGAATGAAAAACTGTTTTTT. It specifies CASSARQGSRNEKLFF.

This chain links TRBV11-2 with TRBJ2-3, with D unresolved. Germline assignment: CDR1 SGHAT and CDR2 FQNNGV. Trimming removed 2 bases at V and 2 bases at J, with 8 bases between. This CDR3 has 14 residues. The CDR3 loop reads CASSLPPSTDTQYF. In nucleotides, the CDR3 is TGTGCCAGCAGCTTACCCCCCTCCACAGATACGCAGTATTTT.

The chain has TRBV6-6 and TRBJ1-5; D possibly corresponds to TRBD1 (5 bases). CDR3 length: 14 amino acids. Germline values: CDR1 MNHNY, CDR2 SVGAGI (reference sequence). Deletions cut 8 bases from V and 1 base from J, with 12 bases between. The CDR3 loop reads CASGIQGSNQPQHF. In DNA form, the CDR3 reads TGTGCCAGCGGAATCCAGGGAAGCAATCAGCCCCAGCATTTT.

The rearrangement links TRBV9 to TRBJ2-3, with a weak D call TRBD2 (6 bases). The V end was cut by 0 bases, the J end by 3 bases, with 11 bases between. The CDR3 spans 15 residues. Germline lookup yields CDR1 SGDLS and CDR2 YYNGEE. The CDR3 loop reads CASSVVAGFTDTQYF. The CDR3 DNA follows: TGTGCCAGCAGCGTAGTGGCGGGGTTTACAGATACGCAGTATTTT.

This clone came up a few times. This rearrangement joins TRBV7-2 to TRBJ1-5; 7 nucleotides agree with TRBD1. Germline V gene data show CDR1 as SGHTA and CDR2 as FQGNSA. V lost 5 bases to trimming and J lost 4 bases; unmatched junction nucleotides: 2. CDR3 length: 13 residues. The CDR3 coding sequence is TGTGCCAGCAGCCAGGGACAGAATCAGCCCCAGCATTTT. Protein sequence: CASSQGQNQPQHF.

The chain uses TRBV9 and TRBJ2-5; 8 nucleotides align to TRBD1. With V trimmed by 5 bases and J by 5 bases, 5 bases remained unmatched. The germline gives CDR1 SGDLS, CDR2 YYNGEE. The CDR3 is made up of 13 amino acids. The CDR3 protein is CASSGQGRETQYF. The CDR3, as DNA: TGTGCCAGCAGTGGACAGGGCCGGGAGACCCAGTACTTC.

As DNA, the CDR3 is TGTGCCAGCAGCCCGGGACTAGCGGGGGAGACCCAGTACTTC. The encoded protein is CASSPGLAGETQYF. The J gene is TRBJ2-5, the V gene TRBV7-3, with 13 bases fitting TRBD2. The trim removed 5 bases at V and 5 bases at J, leaving 2 bases unmatched. This CDR3 contains 14 residues. Per the germline V gene, CDR1 is SGHTA and CDR2 is FQGTGA.

The V gene is TRBV6-1, the J gene TRBJ2-1, with 8 bases that match TRBD2. The CDR3 covers 12 residues. V shed 4 bases, J shed 9 bases, and the junction held 2 bases outside the gene matches. Per germline, CDR1 MNHNS and CDR2 SASEGT. Written as DNA, the CDR3 is TGTGCCAGCAGTGCTAGCGGGTTTGAGCAGTTCTTC. It yields the protein CASSASGFEQFF.

The chain is built from TRBV5-1 and TRBJ1-5; D gene uncertain. The CDR3 has 15 residues. Germline CDR1 and CDR2: SGHRS and YFSETQ. V lost 0 bases, J lost 0 bases, and 7 bases lay in between. The CDR3 coding sequence is TGCGCCAGCAGCTTGGCCGGGAATAGCAATCAGCCCCAGCATTTT. It translates to CASSLAGNSNQPQHF.

The chain joins TRBV19 to TRBJ2-2; no clear D. Germline loops: CDR1 LNHDA, CDR2 SQIVND (reference sequence). The CDR3 is 14 residues long. V shed 7 bases and J shed 6 bases, with 15 bases lying between them. CDR3 sequence reads: CASTRSRESGELFF. CDR3 nucleotide sequence: TGTGCCAGTACCCGGAGCCGCGAGTCCGGGGAGCTGTTTTTT.

The chain is built from TRBV28 and TRBJ2-1; D is uncertain. In germline, CDR1 is MDHEN, CDR2 SYDVKM. V lost 4 bases to trimming and J lost 4 bases, with 2 bases between them. CDR3 length: 11 amino acids. The CDR3 coding sequence is TGTGCCAGCAGTTCGTACAATGAGCAGTTCTTC. This encodes CASSSYNEQFF.

This clone came up a few times. The gene calls are TRBV4-2 and TRBJ2-6; D call uncertain. CDR3 size: 18 residues. V was cut by 1 base and J by 0 bases, with 13 bases left in between. CDR1 is LGHNA, CDR2 YNFKEQ, per germline. The chain's CDR3 is CASSQVRGLSSGANVLTF. The CDR3 DNA reads as TGTGCCAGCAGCCAAGTCCGAGGCTTAAGCTCTGGGGCCAACGTCCTGACTTTC.

This sequence joins TRBV10-3 and TRBJ1-1, with D possibly matching TRBD1 (6 bases). The CDR3 totals 15 residues. The ends were cut back, 0 bases at V and 6 bases at J, with 14 bases in the middle. Germline assignment: CDR1 ENHRY and CDR2 SYGVKD. The CDR3, as DNA: TGTGCCATCAGTGAGTCGATAGGGGGAGTGGCTGAAGCTTTCTTT. Encoded protein: CAISESIGGVAEAFF.

This chain links TRBV2 with TRBJ2-7; 7 nucleotides match TRBD1. The CDR3 has 13 amino acids. Unmatched junction bases numbered 6, after V lost 7 bases and J lost 3 bases. The germline gives CDR1 SNHLY, CDR2 FYNNEI. The DNA for the CDR3 is TGTGCCAGCAACCGACAGGGAAACTACGAGCAGTACTTC. This gives the protein CASNRQGNYEQYF.

This chain uses TRBV28 with TRBJ1-5, with no clear D. The CDR3 is made up of 16 amino acids. The V end was cut by 5 bases, the J end by 7 bases, with 21 bases between. Germline assignment: CDR1 MDHEN and CDR2 SYDVKM. The CDR3 loop is CASSTPRPGGRQPQHF. CDR3 bases: TGTGCCAGCAGTACCCCTCGTCCAGGAGGAAGGCAGCCCCAGCATTTT.

The chain links TRBV19 to TRBJ2-2, with a weak D call TRBD2 (7 bases). Germline V gene data show CDR1 as LNHDA and CDR2 as SQIVND (reference sequence). The CDR3 contains 13 residues. Trimming pared 4 bases from V and 6 bases from J, leaving 9 bases between. The CDR3 loop is CASSTRGPGELFF. In DNA, the CDR3 is TGTGCCAGTAGTACGCGGGGGCCCGGGGAGCTGTTTTTT.

The chain uses TRBV5-4 and TRBJ1-1; a possible D gene is TRBD1 (5 bases). CDR1 SGHNT and CDR2 YYREEE come from the germline V gene (reference sequence). The germline V and J ends were trimmed by 2 bases and 5 bases, with 16 bases remaining between them. The CDR3 is made up of 15 amino acids. The CDR3 here is CASSFPLQGGTEAFF. The CDR3, as DNA: TGTGCCAGCAGCTTCCCCCTGCAGGGAGGGACTGAAGCTTTCTTT.

The chain employs TRBV30 and TRBJ2-7; a weak D match, TRBD2 (5 bases). Per the germline V gene, CDR1 is GTSNPN and CDR2 is SVGIG (reference sequence). V was trimmed by 2 bases and J by 0 bases, leaving 14 bases between them. The CDR3 runs to 15 residues. In DNA, the CDR3 is TGTGCCTGGAGTTCACTAGAGGGCGGCTCCTACGAGCAGTACTTC. The encoded protein is CAWSSLEGGSYEQYF. The whole variable domain, remainder taken from reference TRBV30 and TRBJ2-7, is SQTIHQWPATLVQPVGSPLSLECTVEGTSNPNLYWYRQAAGRGLQLLFYSVGIGQISSEVPQNLSASRPQDRQFILSSKKLLLSDSGFYLCAWSSLEGGSYEQYFGPGTRLTVT.

The V gene is TRBV7-6, the J gene TRBJ2-1, with TRBD1 matching 8 bases. V was clipped by 2 bases and J by 6 bases; unmatched bases: 6. The V gene's germline CDR1 is SGHVS and CDR2 FNYEAQ. This CDR3 contains 15 residues. CDR3 nucleotides: TGTGCCAGCAGCTTAACAGGGGGATGGATCAATGAGCAGTTCTTC. Protein product: CASSLTGGWINEQFF. The full variable domain, its missing parts supplied by reference TRBV7-6 and TRBJ2-1, is GAGVSQSPRYKVTKRGQDVALRCDPISGHVSLYWYRQALGQGPEFLTYFNYEAQQDKSGLPNDRFSAERPEGSISTLTIQRTEQRDSAMYRCASSLTGGWINEQFFGPGTRLTVL.

This clone was picked up one time. V is TRBV7-2 and J is TRBJ2-3, with 10 bases that match TRBD2. The CDR3 runs 17 residues. J was trimmed by 0 bases and V by 2 bases; bases with no gene match: 5. Germline V CDR1 and CDR2: SGHTA, FQGNSA. DNA for the CDR3: TGTGCCAGCAGCTTACTCAGCGGGGGGGGGAGCACAGATACGCAGTATTTT. Translation gives CASSLLSGGGSTDTQYF.

V usage is TRBV2 and J usage is TRBJ1-1; TRBD1 might be the D (6 bases). There are 13 residues in the CDR3. CDR1 is SNHLY and CDR2 is FYNNEI in the germline V gene. V was clipped by 4 bases and J by 4 bases, with 10 bases between them. Here the CDR3 DNA reads TGTGCCAGCAGTGCCAACAGGGCCACTGAAGCTTTCTTT. It translates to CASSANRATEAFF.

This sequence joins TRBV19 and TRBJ1-5; TRBD1 is a possible D gene (6 bases). Deletions cut 9 bases from V and 3 bases from J, with 9 bases between. This CDR3 has 12 amino acids. Per the germline V gene, CDR1 is LNHDA and CDR2 is SQIVND (reference sequence). The CDR3 nucleotides are TGTGCCAGCAGGGGACCCAATCAGCCCCAGCATTTT. It yields the protein CASRGPNQPQHF.